The rows below give T cell receptor beta chains drawn from one sample of a study of T cells after yellow fever vaccination. In TCRdb, the 5' RACE reads were re-called with MiXCR into one record per CDR3 protein. The profile covers 25,000 to 30,000 distinct CDR3 sequences, with 6.3% appearing a single time and just under 25% taken by the ten largest. The sequences come from PBMCs, either bulk or a sorted T-cell subset (CD4+, CD8+, memory, or dextramer-sorted; not recorded which), collected on the day of the yellow fever booster vaccination. The receptors here all came from a young man who received the YFV17D yellow fever vaccine. Each CDR3 is given with its conserved first and last residue. D genes are given only for firm matches. Size values are once, few and many counts, or a class for expanded clones, and some rows have none.

TRBV12-3/TRBV12-4	many	TRBJ1-1	-	CASSLRHQNTEAFF	TGTGCCAGCAGTTTAAGACACCAGAACACTGAAGCTTTCTTT
TRBV6-2/TRBV6-3	many	TRBJ2-1	TRBD1	CASSPGTGSPIIEQFF	TGTGCCAGCAGCCCTGGGACAGGGAGCCCGATAATAGAGCAGTTCTTC
TRBV30	many	TRBJ2-2	-	CAWSVPPTAGELFF	TGTGCCTGGAGTGTACCCCCGACGGCCGGGGAGCTGTTTTTT
TRBV12-3/TRBV12-4	few	TRBJ1-1	TRBD1	CASSRRQGHTEAFF	TGTGCCAGCAGTCGCCGACAGGGACACACTGAAGCTTTCTTT
TRBV5-1	many	TRBJ2-6	-	CASRGTWTSGANVLTF	TGCGCCAGCAGGGGAACCTGGACCTCTGGGGCCAACGTCCTGACTTTC
TRBV20-1	many	TRBJ2-7	TRBD2	CSAREYLAGVGEQYF	TGCAGTGCTAGAGAATACCTAGCGGGAGTCGGGGAGCAGTACTTC
TRBV6-2/TRBV6-3	many	TRBJ1-5	-	CASSYKKGWDTYSNQPQHF	TGTGCCAGCAGTTACAAGAAGGGTTGGGACACTTATAGCAATCAGCCCCAGCATTTT
TRBV10-2	-	TRBJ2-1	TRBD2	CASRGTSGPYNEQFF	TGCGCCAGCCGGGGGACTAGCGGGCCCTACAATGAGCAGTTCTTC
TRBV7-3	many	TRBJ2-1	TRBD2	CASSLSGTNSYNEQFF	TGTGCCAGCAGCCTATCCGGGACTAATTCCTACAATGAGCAGTTCTTC
TRBV29-1	few	TRBJ2-2	-	CSVAGYTGELFF	TGCAGCGTTGCAGGATACACCGGGGAGCTGTTTTTT
TRBV19	many	TRBJ1-2	-	CASSIYWGANYGYTF	TGTGCCAGTAGTATTTACTGGGGCGCTAACTATGGCTACACCTTC
TRBV28	-	TRBJ2-3	-	CASSFERASRVDTQYF	TGTGCCAGCAGTTTCGAAAGGGCCTCGAGGGTAGATACGCAGTATTTT
TRBV29-1	many	TRBJ2-1	TRBD2	CSSRVRREGREQFF	TGCAGCTCCCGCGTGAGACGGGAGGGCCGTGAGCAGTTCTTC
TRBV12-3/TRBV12-4	-	TRBJ2-3	-	CASSFDAADTQYF	TGTGCCAGCAGTTTCGATGCGGCAGATACGCAGTATTTT
TRBV6-2/TRBV6-3	-	TRBJ2-1	-	CASSYSRNNEQFF	TGTGCCAGCAGTTACTCCCGAAACAATGAGCAGTTCTTC
TRBV20-1	many	TRBJ2-4	TRBD1	CSARDRQGIGNIQYF	TGCAGTGCTAGAGACCGACAGGGAATTGGAAACATTCAGTACTTC
TRBV24-1	many	TRBJ2-1	-	CATSSSGTLEQFF	TGTGCCACCAGTAGCAGCGGGACACTTGAGCAGTTCTTC
TRBV4-3	many	TRBJ2-2	TRBD2	CASSRKTSGRALDGELFF	TGCGCCAGCAGCCGGAAGACTAGCGGGAGGGCCTTGGACGGGGAGCTGTTTTTT
TRBV11-3	-	TRBJ2-1	-	CASSFLGGGHNEQFF	TGTGCCAGCAGCTTTTTGGGAGGGGGGCACAATGAGCAGTTCTTC
TRBV29-1	many	TRBJ1-4	-	CSVEEGGSEKLFF	TGCAGCGTTGAAGAAGGGGGTAGTGAAAAACTGTTTTTT